What follows are 7 T cell receptor beta chains derived from one specimen sequenced in a study of blood T cell repertoires in COVID-19. Generated by immunoSEQ multiplex PCR, the TCRdb table keeps only in-frame clones and is missing some. The sample shows roughly 310,000 clones, about 88% of them seen only once. The sample taken for sequencing was PBMCs or T cells enriched from blood (not recorded which). The receptors here all came from a man in his sixties who had recovered from COVID-19.

This sequence joins TRBV19 and TRBJ1-5, with a possible D match to TRBD1 (5 bases). The CDR3 sequence is 17 residues long. Germline-derived CDR1 and CDR2 are LNHDA and SQIVND (reference sequence). Trimming took 5 bases from V and 0 from J, leaving 17 bases between them. The CDR3: CASSVGPGGYSNQPQHF. The CDR3 coding sequence is TGTGCCAGTAGTGTCGGGCCCGGGGGTTATAGCAATCAGCCCCAGCATTTT.

This clone occurred once. The junction shows a germline mismatch at one end, possibly a read error. The rearrangement joins TRBV7-7 to TRBJ2-7; 10 bases align to TRBD1. Germline CDR1 and CDR2: SSHAT and FNYEAQ (reference sequence). The CDR3 totals 14 residues. The DNA for the CDR3 is TGTGCTAGCAGCGTGGGACAGGGGCGAGACGAGCAGTACTTC. It is translated as CASSVGQGRDEQYF.

This clone was seen only once. J is TRBJ2-7 and V is TRBV3-1 (or the pseudogene TRBV3-2); 9 bases line up with TRBD2. Trimming removed 0 bases from V and 2 bases from J; junction bases left unmatched: 11. There are 18 residues in the CDR3. CDR1 and CDR2 from the germline V gene are LGHDT and YNNKEL (reference sequence). CDR3 in amino acids: CASSQDQASGIRPYEQYF. CDR3 nucleotide sequence: TGTGCCAGCAGCCAAGATCAGGCTAGCGGGATAAGACCCTACGAGCAGTACTTC.

The chain carries TRBV19 and TRBJ1-5; 9 positions match TRBD1. With V trimmed by 5 bases and J by 7 bases, 9 bases remained unmatched. This CDR3 contains 15 residues. The germline V gene encodes CDR1 LNHDA and CDR2 SQIVND (reference sequence). In DNA, the CDR3 is TGTGCCAGTAGTGTGGGACAGGGAGGTTGGCAGCCCCAGCATTTT. It specifies CASSVGQGGWQPQHF.

This clone was seen once. The V call is TRBV15, the J call TRBJ1-5; tentatively, D is TRBD1 (5 bases). Germline loops: CDR1 LNHNV, CDR2 YYDKDF (reference sequence). CDR3 length equals 14 residues. V lost 1 base to trimming and J lost 4 bases, with 8 bases between them. CDR3 nucleotides: TGTGCCACCAGCAGAGGGGGCTCTAATCAGCCCCAGCATTTT. It yields the protein CATSRGGSNQPQHF.

This sequence joins TRBV27 and TRBJ1-5; D perhaps matches TRBD1 (5 bases). The germline V gene encodes CDR1 MNHEY and CDR2 SMNVEV (reference sequence). CDR3 size: 16 residues. Between the trimmed V and J ends, which lost 0 bases and 6 bases, there was a span of 15 bases. DNA for the CDR3: TGTGCCAGCAGTTTATCTATGGTCGGGGGGGTTCAGCCCCAGCATTTT. It encodes CASSLSMVGGVQPQHF.

The genes are TRBV27 and TRBJ2-3, with no clear D. V was shortened by 7 bases and J by 2 bases, with 4 bases between the two germline ends. The CDR3 loop spans 11 amino acids. The V gene's germline CDR1 is MNHEY and CDR2 SMNVEV (reference sequence). DNA of the CDR3: TGTGCCAGCAACATCACAGATACGCAGTATTTT. Protein sequence: CASNITDTQYF.